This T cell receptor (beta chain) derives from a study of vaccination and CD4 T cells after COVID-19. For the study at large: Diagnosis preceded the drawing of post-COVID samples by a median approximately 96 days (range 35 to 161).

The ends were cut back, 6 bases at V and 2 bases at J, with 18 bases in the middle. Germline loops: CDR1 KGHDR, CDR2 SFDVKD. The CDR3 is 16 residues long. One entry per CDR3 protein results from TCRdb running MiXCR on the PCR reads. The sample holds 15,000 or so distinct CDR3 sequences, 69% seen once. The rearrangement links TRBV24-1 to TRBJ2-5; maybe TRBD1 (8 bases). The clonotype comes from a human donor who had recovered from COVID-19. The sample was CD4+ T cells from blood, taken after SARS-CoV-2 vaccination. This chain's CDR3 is CATSLGGDRLQETQYF. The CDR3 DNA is TGTGCCACCAGTTTGGGAGGGGACAGGCTTCAAGAGACCCAGTACTTC.